The TCR beta chain under discussion was sequenced for a study of beta chain features in type 1 diabetes. Expressed TCRB transcripts got sequenced, as all isolated RNA was reverse transcribed. Data came from immunoSEQ multiplex PCR; TCRdb stores just in-frame clones and leaves some out. The repertoire has some 900,000 clones, roughly 17% of them found once; the top ten carry 0.023%. Germline values: CDR1 SNHLY, CDR2 FYNNEI. The CDR3 has 14 amino acids. V was pared by 6 bases and J by 2 bases, with 14 bases between. Purities in excess of 98% were seen in all sorted populations. This sequence joins TRBV2 and TRBJ2-7, with D tentatively TRBD1 or TRBD2 (7 bases each). Sample: naive CD4+ T cells from blood. The receptor was derived from a young woman in good health. In nucleotides, the CDR3 is TGTGCCAGCAGGCCAGGGGGGGCCACCTACGAGCAGTACTTC. Translated: CASRPGGATYEQYF.